This T cell receptor (beta chain) was observed in a study of sequential checkpoint blockade in melanoma. Study as a whole: Patients were randomized 1:1 to nivolumab-then-ipilimumab or ipilimumab-then-nivolumab first-line. Maintenance nivolumab came after either treatment sequence. Some 22 patients had tumor biopsies before treatment and at week 13.

Per the germline V gene, CDR1 is MNHGY and CDR2 is SAAAGT. There are 14 residues in the CDR3. The V gene lost 6 bases and the J gene lost 4 bases, with 12 bases spanning the gap. TCRdb keeps only in-frame clones here, not all; method: immunoSEQ multiplex PCR. The repertoire consists of over 950 clones, with about a quarter occurring once and the leading ten covering 2.5% to 3.5%. This clone came up a few times. The treatment was: randomized to nivolumab then ipilimumab (arm A) or the reverse (arm B). The chain joins TRBV6-8 to TRBJ2-2, with TRBD1 as a possible D gene (6 bases). The sequence was collected from a human donor with melanoma. The sequences come from tumor tissue (inferred from file names), collected from a patient given nivolumab and ipilimumab in sequence. The CDR3 bases are TGTGCCAGCAGGAACAGGGATACCACCGGGGAGCTGTTTTTT. Protein sequence: CASRNRDTTGELFF.